These 2 T cell receptor beta chains were sequenced from one sample in a study of shared clonotypes between healthy human individuals. Sequencing was performed with immunoSEQ multiplex PCR; in TCRdb, only in-frame clones are kept and a portion is missing. The sample comprises fewer than 600,000 clones, 60% to 80% of which are singletons, and about 12% rests with the top ten. The sample consisted of PBMCs. The receptors come from a woman aged 35 to 49 in good health. Some clones in this sample may be carry-over from other donors' samples.

This rearrangement joins TRBV2 to TRBJ2-3; no firm D call. CDR3 length: 12 residues. V shed 4 bases and J shed 5 bases, with 7 bases lying between them. Germline-derived CDR1 and CDR2 are SNHLY and FYNNEI. CDR3 in amino acids: CASSGGLDTQYF. As DNA, the CDR3 is TGTGCCAGCAGTGGTGGGCTAGATACGCAGTATTTT.

The V and J genes are TRBV7-9 and TRBJ2-5; D perhaps matches TRBD1 (5 bases). Per germline, CDR1 SEHNR and CDR2 FQNEAQ (reference sequence). Trimming took 5 bases from V and 2 from J, leaving 15 bases between them. This CDR3 contains 15 residues. The CDR3 DNA is TGTGCCAGCAGCACCAGGGCCAGTTATCAAGAGACCCAGTACTTC. It translates to CASSTRASYQETQYF.